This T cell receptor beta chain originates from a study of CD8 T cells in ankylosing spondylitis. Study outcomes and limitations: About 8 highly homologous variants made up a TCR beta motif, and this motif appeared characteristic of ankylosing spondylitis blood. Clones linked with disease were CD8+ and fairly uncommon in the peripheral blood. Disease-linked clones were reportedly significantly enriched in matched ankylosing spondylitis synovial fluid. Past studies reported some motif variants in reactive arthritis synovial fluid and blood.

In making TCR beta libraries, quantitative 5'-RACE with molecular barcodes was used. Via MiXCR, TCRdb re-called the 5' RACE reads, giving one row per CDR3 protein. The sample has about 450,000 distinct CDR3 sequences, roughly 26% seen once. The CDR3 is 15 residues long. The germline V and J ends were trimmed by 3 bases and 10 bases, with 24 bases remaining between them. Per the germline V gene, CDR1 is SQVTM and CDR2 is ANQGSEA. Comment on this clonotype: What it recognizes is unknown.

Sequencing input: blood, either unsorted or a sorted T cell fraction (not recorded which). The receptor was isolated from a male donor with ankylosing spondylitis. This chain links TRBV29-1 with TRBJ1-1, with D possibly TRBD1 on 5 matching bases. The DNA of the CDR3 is TGCAGCGTTGACGGCAACCGGGGCTCAAACCTGGTAGCTTTCTTT. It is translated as CSVDGNRGSNLVAFF.